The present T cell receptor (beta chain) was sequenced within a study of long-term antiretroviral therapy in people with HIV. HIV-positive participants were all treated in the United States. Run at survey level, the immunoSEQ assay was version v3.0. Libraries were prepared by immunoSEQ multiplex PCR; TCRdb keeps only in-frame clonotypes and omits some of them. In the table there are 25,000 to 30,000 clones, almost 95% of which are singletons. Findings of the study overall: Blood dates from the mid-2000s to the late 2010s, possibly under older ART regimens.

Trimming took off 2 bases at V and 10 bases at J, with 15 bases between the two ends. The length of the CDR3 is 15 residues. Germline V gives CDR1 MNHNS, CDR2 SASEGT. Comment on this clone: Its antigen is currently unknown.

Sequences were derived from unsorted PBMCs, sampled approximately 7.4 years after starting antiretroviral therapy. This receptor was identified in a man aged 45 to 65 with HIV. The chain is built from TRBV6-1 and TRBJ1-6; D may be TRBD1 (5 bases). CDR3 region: CASSEWGGQGSPLHF. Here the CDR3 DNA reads TGTGCCAGCAGTGAATGGGGCGGACAAGGCTCACCCCTCCACTTT.